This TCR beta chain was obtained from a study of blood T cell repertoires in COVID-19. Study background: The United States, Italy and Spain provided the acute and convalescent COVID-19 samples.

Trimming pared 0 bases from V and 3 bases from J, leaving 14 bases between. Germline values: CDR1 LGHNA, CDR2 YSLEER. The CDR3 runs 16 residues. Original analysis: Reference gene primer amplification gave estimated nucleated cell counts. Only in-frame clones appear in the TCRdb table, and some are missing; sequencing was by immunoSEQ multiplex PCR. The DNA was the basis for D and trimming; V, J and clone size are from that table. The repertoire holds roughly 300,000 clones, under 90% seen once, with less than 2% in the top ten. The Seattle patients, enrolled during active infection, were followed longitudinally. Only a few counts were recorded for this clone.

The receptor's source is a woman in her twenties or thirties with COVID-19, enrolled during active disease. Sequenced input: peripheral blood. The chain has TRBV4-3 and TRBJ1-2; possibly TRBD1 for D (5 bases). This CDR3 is CASSQEHTGAYYGYTF. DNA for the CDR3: TGCGCCAGCAGCCAAGAGCATACAGGAGCCTACTATGGCTACACCTTC.